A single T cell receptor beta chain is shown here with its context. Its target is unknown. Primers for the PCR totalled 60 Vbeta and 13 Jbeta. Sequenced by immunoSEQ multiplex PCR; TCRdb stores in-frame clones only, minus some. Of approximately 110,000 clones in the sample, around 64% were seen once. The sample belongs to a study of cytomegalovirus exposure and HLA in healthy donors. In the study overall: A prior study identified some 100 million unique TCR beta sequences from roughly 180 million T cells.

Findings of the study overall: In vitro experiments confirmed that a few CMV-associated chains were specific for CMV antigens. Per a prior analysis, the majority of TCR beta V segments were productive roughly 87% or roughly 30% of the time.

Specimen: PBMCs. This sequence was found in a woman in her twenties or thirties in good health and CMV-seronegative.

The chain's CDR3 is CASSLWASGSFYEQYF. For the CDR3, the DNA is TGTGCCAGCAGTTTATGGGCTAGCGGGAGTTTCTACGAGCAGTACTTC. The chain employs TRBV28 and TRBJ2-7; the match to TRBD2 covers 10 bases. The germline V gene encodes CDR1 MDHEN and CDR2 SYDVKM. CDR3 length: 16 residues. V was pared by 0 bases and J by 3 bases, with 5 bases of the junction left unmatched.